The rows below give T cell receptor beta chains drawn from one sample of a study of T-cell memory formation after mild COVID-19. MiXCR, run by TCRdb on the 5' RACE reads, gives a single entry per CDR3 protein. Of a few hundred thousand distinct CDR3 sequences detected, less than 25% appear once; the ten largest clones hold roughly 21%. Source material: PBMCs or a T cell subset sorted from them (not recorded which). The receptors here all came from a man in his late teens or twenties who had mild COVID-19 (a few samples of this study predate the infection). Cell type and time point are not known. Both conserved end residues are part of each CDR3. Each record gives: CDR3 DNA, CDR3 protein, D gene, V gene, clone size, J gene. A D gene is named only where the DNA matches it firmly. For some rows the clone size is stated as once, few or many, or as a class when expanded; others skip it.

TGTGCCAGCAGACGCGACAGGGTCGGCCAAGAGACCCAGTACTTC CASRRDRVGQETQYF TRBD1 TRBV6-6 NA TRBJ2-5
TGCAGCGTTGAACTAGCAGCCAAAAACATTCAGTACTTC CSVELAAKNIQYF NA TRBV29-1 many TRBJ2-4
TGTGCCAGCAGCAGGGGGGGGAGAGGCACTGAAGCTTTCTTT CASSRGGRGTEAFF NA TRBV7-6 NA TRBJ1-1
TGTGCCAGCAGCCCGCGGACAGGGGATGGCAACACCGGGGAGCTGTTTTTT CASSPRTGDGNTGELFF TRBD1 TRBV9 NA TRBJ2-2
TGTGCCAGCAGCTTTGGAGACTCCTACGAGCAGTACTTC CASSFGDSYEQYF NA TRBV5-6 many TRBJ2-7
TGCGCCAGCAGCCCCCGCCCCGAGGGAACCGGGGAGCTGTTTTTT CASSPRPEGTGELFF NA TRBV4-3 few TRBJ2-2
TGTGCCAGCAGCTTCAGAGTGGGGCCCCAAGAGACCCAGTACTTC CASSFRVGPQETQYF NA TRBV5-6 few TRBJ2-5
TGCGCCAGCAGCTCCGGGGGTGGCTACACCTTC CASSSGGGYTF NA TRBV4-3 few TRBJ1-2
TGTGCCATCAGTGATATAGGGCTAGGCGACTCCGATGAGCAGTTCTTC CAISDIGLGDSDEQFF NA TRBV10-3 NA TRBJ2-1
TGCGCCAGCAGCCCCTACGGGGGGGGACAAGCCTACGAGCAGTACTTC CASSPYGGGQAYEQYF TRBD2 TRBV4-1 NA TRBJ2-7
TGTGCCAGCAGCCCCGCCCGTGATACGCAGTATTTT CASSPARDTQYF NA TRBV7-9 few TRBJ2-3
TGTGCCAGCAGCTCGACAGGGGGCACGGGAAACACCATATATTTT CASSSTGGTGNTIYF TRBD1 TRBV7-9 few TRBJ1-3
TGTGCCATCAGTGAGTCGCTGGACAGAACTCGTCCTAACTATGGCTACACCTTC CAISESLDRTRPNYGYTF NA TRBV10-3 once TRBJ1-2
TGCAGTGCCAGACCCGGAGGACAGTCCAATCAGCCCCAGCATTTT CSARPGGQSNQPQHF NA TRBV20-1 NA TRBJ1-5
TGTGCCAGCAGTTTAACATCGACTAGCGGCAACAATGAGCAGTTCTTC CASSLTSTSGNNEQFF TRBD2 TRBV12-3/TRBV12-4 NA TRBJ2-1
TGCGCCAGCAGCTTGAAAGGGGGCACAGATACGCAGTATTTT CASSLKGGTDTQYF NA TRBV5-1 many TRBJ2-3
TGTGCCAGCAGTTACGATGGGACCACCTACGAGCAGTACTTC CASSYDGTTYEQYF NA TRBV6-2/TRBV6-3 NA TRBJ2-7
TGTGCCAGCAGTTATCCGACTAGCGGGGGCCAAGAGACCCAGTACTTC CASSYPTSGGQETQYF TRBD2 TRBV6-2/TRBV6-3 NA TRBJ2-5
TGCAGCGGGGGACAGGGGAACTATGGCTACACCTTC CSGGQGNYGYTF TRBD1 TRBV29-1 few TRBJ1-2
TGTGCCACCAGTGGATTACATGAGAGAGGCTACACCTTC CATSGLHERGYTF NA TRBV24-1 few TRBJ1-2
TGTGCCACCAGTGATTTGATCGGGGACAAGGACGAGCAGTACTTC CATSDLIGDKDEQYF NA TRBV24-1 NA TRBJ2-7
TGTGCCAGCAGCCAGGGGAACAGAGTCGGAGATACGCAGTATTTT CASSQGNRVGDTQYF NA TRBV5-8 NA TRBJ2-3
TGCAGTGCTAGAGTGGTTCCTAACTATGGCTACACCTTC CSARVVPNYGYTF NA TRBV20-1 NA TRBJ1-2